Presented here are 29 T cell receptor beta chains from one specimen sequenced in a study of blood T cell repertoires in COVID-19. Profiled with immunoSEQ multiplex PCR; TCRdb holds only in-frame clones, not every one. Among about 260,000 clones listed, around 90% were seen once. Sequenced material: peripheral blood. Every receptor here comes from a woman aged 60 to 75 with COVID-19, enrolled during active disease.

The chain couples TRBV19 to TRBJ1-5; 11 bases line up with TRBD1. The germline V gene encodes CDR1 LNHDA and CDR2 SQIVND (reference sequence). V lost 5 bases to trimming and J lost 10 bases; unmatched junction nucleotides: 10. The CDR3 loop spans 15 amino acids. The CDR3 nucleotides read TGTGCCAGTAGTCCAGGACAGGGGGCTTGGTTACCCCAGCATTTT. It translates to CASSPGQGAWLPQHF.

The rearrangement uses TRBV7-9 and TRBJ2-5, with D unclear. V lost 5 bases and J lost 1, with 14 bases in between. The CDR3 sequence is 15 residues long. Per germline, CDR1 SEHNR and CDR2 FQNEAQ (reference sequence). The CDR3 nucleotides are TGTGCCAGCAGCCAACGGAGAGGTGGCCAAGAGACCCAGTACTTC. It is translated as CASSQRRGGQETQYF.

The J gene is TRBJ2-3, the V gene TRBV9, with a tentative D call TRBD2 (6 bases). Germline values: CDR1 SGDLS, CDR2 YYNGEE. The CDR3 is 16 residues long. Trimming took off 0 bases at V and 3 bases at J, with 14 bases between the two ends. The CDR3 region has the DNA TGTGCCAGCAGCGTAGCGGGAGCCCCCTTGACAGATACGCAGTATTTT. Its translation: CASSVAGAPLTDTQYF.

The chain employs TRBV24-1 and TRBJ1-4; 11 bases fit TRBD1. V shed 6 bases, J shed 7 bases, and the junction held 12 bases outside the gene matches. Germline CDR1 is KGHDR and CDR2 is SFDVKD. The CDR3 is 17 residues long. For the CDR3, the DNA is TGTGCCACCAGTAGACCCGGAGGGACAGGGGGTTTTGAAAAACTGTTTTTT. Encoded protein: CATSRPGGTGGFEKLFF.

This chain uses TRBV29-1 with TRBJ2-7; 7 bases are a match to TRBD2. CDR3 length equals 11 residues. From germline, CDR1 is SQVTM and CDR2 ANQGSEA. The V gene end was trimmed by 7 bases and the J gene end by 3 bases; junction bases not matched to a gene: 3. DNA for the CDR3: TGCAGCGGATCTAGCGGCTACGAGCAGTACTTC. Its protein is CSGSSGYEQYF.

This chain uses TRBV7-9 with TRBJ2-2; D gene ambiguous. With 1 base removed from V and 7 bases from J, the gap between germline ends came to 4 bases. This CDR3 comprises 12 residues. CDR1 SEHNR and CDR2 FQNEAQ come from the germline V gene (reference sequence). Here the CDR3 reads CASSLVSGELFF. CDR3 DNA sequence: TGTGCCAGCAGCTTAGTTAGCGGGGAGCTGTTTTTT.

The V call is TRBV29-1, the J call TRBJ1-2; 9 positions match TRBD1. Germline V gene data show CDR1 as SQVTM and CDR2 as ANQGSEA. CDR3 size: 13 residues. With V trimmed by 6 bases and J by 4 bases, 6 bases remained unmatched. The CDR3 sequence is CSVTGGIGYGYTF. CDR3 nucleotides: TGCAGCGTGACAGGGGGTATAGGCTATGGCTACACCTTC.

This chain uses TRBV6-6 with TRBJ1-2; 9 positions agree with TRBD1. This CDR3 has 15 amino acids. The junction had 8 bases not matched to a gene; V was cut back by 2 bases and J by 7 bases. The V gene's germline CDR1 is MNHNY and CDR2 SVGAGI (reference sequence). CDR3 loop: CASSYRDTGGRGYTF. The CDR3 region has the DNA TGTGCCAGCAGTTACCGGGATACAGGGGGCCGTGGCTACACCTTC.

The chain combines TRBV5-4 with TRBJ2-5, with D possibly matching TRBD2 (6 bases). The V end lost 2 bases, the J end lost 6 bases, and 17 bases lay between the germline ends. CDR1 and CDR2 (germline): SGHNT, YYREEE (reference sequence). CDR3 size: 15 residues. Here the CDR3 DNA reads TGTGCCAGCAGCTTTGGTGGGGGTAGCGGAAAGACCCAGTACTTC. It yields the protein CASSFGGGSGKTQYF.

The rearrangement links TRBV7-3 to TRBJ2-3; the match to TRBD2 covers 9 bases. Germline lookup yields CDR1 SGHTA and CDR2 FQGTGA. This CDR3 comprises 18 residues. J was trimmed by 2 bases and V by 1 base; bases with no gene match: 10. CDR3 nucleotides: TGTGCCAGCAGCTTAAGGGGGACTAGCAGAAGAGACACAGATACGCAGTATTTT. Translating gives CASSLRGTSRRDTDTQYF.

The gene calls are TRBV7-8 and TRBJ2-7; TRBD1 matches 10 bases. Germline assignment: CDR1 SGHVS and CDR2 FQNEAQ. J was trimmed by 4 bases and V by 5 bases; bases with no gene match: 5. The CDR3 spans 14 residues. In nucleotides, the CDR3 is TGTGCCAGCAGCGGATTGGGACAGGGGTACGAGCAGTACTTC. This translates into CASSGLGQGYEQYF. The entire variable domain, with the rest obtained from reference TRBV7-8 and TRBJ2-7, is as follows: GAGVSQSPRYKVAKRGQDVALRCDPISGHVSLFWYQQALGQGPEFLTYFQNEAQLDKSGLPSDRFFAERPEGSVSTLKIQRTQQEDSAVYLCASSGLGQGYEQYFGPGTRLTVT.

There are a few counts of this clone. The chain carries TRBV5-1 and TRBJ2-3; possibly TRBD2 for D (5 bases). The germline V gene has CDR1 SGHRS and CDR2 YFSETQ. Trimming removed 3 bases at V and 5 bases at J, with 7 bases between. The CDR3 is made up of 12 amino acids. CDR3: CASSSGVDTQYF. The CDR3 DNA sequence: TGCGCCAGCAGCTCCGGGGTAGATACGCAGTATTTT. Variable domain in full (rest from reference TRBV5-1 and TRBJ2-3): KAGVTQTPRYLIKTRGQQVTLSCSPISGHRSVSWYQQTPGQGLQFLFEYFSETQRNKGNFPGRFSGRQFSNSRSEMNVSTLELGDSALYLCASSSGVDTQYFGPGTRLTVL.

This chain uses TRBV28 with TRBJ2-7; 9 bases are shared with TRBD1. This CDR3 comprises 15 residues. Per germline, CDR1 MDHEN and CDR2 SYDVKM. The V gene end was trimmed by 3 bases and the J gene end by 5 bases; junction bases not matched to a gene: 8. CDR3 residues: CASSFRDRVWHEQYF. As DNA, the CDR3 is TGTGCCAGCAGTTTCCGGGACAGGGTATGGCACGAGCAGTACTTC.

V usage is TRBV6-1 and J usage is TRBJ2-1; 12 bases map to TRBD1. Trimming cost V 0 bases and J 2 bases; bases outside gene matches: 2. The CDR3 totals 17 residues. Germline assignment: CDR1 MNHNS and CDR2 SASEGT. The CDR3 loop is CASSEAGTGGPYNEQFF. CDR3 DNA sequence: TGTGCCAGCAGTGAAGCAGGGACAGGGGGCCCCTACAATGAGCAGTTCTTC.

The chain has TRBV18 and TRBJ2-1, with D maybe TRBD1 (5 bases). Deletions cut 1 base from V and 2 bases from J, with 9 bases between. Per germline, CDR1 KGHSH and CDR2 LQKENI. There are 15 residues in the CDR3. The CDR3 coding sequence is TGTGCCAGCTCACCACTGTCAGGGACCTACAATGAGCAGTTCTTC. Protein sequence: CASSPLSGTYNEQFF.

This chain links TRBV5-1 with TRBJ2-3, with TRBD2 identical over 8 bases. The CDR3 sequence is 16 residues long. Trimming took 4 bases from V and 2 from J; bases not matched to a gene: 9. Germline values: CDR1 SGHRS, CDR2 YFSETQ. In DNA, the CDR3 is TGCGCCAGCAGCCAGGGCCGGGGGGGATACACAGATACGCAGTATTTT. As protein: CASSQGRGGYTDTQYF.

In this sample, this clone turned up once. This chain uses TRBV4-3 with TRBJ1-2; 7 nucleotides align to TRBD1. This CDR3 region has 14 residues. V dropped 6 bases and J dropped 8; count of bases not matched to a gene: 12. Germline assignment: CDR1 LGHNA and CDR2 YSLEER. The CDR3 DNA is TGCGCCAGCAGGGCGGGACAGCGTGTTGGGGGCTACACCTTC. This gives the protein CASRAGQRVGGYTF.

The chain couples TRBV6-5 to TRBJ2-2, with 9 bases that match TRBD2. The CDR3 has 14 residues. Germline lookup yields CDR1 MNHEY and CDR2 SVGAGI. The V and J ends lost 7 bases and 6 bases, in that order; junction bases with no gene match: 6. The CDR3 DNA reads TGTGCCAGCACCACGGGCGGGAGGGCCGGGGAGCTGTTTTTT. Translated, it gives CASTTGGRAGELFF.

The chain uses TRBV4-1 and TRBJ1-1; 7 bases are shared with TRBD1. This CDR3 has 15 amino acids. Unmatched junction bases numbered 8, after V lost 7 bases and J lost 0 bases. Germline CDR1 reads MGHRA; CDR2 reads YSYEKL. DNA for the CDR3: TGCGCCAGCACCCATAGACAGGGATTGAACACTGAAGCTTTCTTT. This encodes CASTHRQGLNTEAFF.

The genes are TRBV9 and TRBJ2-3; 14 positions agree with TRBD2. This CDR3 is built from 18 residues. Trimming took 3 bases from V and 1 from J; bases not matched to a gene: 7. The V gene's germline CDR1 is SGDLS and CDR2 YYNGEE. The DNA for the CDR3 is TGTGCCAGCAGCGCTACCCCGGGACTAGCGGGAGGCACAGATACGCAGTATTTT. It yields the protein CASSATPGLAGGTDTQYF.

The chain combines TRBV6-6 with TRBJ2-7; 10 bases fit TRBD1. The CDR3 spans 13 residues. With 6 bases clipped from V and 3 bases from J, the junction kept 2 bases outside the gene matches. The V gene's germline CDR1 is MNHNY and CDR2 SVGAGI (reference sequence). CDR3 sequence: CASSWDRGYEQYF. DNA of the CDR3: TGTGCCAGCAGCTGGGACAGGGGCTACGAGCAGTACTTC.

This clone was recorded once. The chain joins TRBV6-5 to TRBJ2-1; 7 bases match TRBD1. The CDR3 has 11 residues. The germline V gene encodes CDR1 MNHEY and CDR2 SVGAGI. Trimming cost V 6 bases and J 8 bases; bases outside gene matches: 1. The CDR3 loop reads CASSQGDEQFF. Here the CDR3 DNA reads TGTGCCAGCAGCCAGGGGGATGAGCAGTTCTTC.

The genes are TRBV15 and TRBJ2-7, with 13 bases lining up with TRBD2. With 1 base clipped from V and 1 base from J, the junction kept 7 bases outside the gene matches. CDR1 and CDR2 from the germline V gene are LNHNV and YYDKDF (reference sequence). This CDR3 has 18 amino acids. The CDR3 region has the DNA TGTGCCACCAGCAGAGCAACTAGCGGGAGGGCCGGTTCCTACGAGCAGTACTTC. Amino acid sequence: CATSRATSGRAGSYEQYF.

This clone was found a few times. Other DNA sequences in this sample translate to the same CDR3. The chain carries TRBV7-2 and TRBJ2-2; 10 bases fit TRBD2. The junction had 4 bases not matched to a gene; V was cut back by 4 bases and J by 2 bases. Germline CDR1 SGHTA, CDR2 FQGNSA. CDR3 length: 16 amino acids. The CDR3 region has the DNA TGTGCCAGCAGCTCCGGGACTAGCGTCAACACCGGGGAGCTGTTTTTT. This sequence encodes CASSSGTSVNTGELFF.

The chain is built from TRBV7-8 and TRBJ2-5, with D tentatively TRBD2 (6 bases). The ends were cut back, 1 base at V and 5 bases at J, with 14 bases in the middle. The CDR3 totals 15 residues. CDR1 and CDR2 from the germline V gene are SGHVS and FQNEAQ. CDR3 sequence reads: CASSLVSGVYETQYF. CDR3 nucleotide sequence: TGTGCCAGCAGCTTAGTATCGGGAGTCTACGAGACCCAGTACTTC. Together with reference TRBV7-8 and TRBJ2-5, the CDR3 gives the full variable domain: GAGVSQSPRYKVAKRGQDVALRCDPISGHVSLFWYQQALGQGPEFLTYFQNEAQLDKSGLPSDRFFAERPEGSVSTLKIQRTQQEDSAVYLCASSLVSGVYETQYFGPGTRLLVL.

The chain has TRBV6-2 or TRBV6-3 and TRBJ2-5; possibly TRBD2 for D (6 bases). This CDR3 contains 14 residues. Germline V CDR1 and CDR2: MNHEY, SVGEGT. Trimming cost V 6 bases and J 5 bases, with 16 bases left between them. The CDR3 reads CASSLGGMLETQYF. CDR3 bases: TGTGCCAGCAGCCTGGGAGGAATGTTGGAGACCCAGTACTTC.

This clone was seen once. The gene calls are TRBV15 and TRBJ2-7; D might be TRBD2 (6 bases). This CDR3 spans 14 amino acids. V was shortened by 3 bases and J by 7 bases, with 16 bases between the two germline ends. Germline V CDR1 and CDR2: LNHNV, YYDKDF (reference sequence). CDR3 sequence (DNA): TGTGCCACCAGCAGGTTCCGGGTCGCGGGAGAGCAGTACTTC. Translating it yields CATSRFRVAGEQYF.

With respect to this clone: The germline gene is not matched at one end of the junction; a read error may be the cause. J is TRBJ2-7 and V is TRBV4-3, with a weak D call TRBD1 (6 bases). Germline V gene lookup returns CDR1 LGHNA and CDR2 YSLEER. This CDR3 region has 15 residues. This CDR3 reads CASGQGAQGGYEQYF. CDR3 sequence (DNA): TGCGCCAGCGGCCAAGGGGCACAGGGTGGGTACGAGCAGTACTTC.

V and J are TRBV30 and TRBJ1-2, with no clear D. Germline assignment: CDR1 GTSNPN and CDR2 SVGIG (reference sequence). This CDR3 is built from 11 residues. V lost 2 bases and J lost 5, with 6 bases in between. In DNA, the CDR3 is TGTGCCTGGAGTACCGGGTATGGCTACACCTTC. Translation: CAWSTGYGYTF. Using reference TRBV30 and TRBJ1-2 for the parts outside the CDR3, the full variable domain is SQTIHQWPATLVQPVGSPLSLECTVEGTSNPNLYWYRQAAGRGLQLLFYSVGIGQISSEVPQNLSASRPQDRQFILSSKKLLLSDSGFYLCAWSTGYGYTFGSGTRLTVV.